What follows is one T cell receptor (beta chain) and its context. Its antigen remains unidentified. The data belong to a study of cytomegalovirus exposure and HLA in healthy donors. The ends were cut back, 2 bases at V and 4 bases at J, with 11 bases in the middle. This CDR3 comprises 14 residues. Germline CDR1 reads SGHVS; CDR2 reads FQNEAQ. The PCR made use of 60 Vbeta and 13 Jbeta primers. Repertoires were generated with immunoSEQ multiplex PCR, while TCRdb's copy carries only in-frame clones and drops some. The repertoire includes roughly 120,000 clones, less than 85% of them detected once, and over 2% sits in the top ten. Study conclusions and caveats: It was taken for granted in presence/absence analyses that sequencing depth across donors was roughly uniform.

The receptor was derived from a man aged 25 to 40 in good health and CMV-seronegative. Sequenced sample: PBMCs. The rearrangement uses TRBV7-8 and TRBJ2-5, with a possible D match to TRBD2 (6 bases). The CDR3 sequence: CASSLRRGGETQYF. The CDR3 nucleotides read TGTGCCAGCAGCTTAAGGAGGGGAGGAGAGACCCAGTACTTC.